The TCR beta chain under discussion was sequenced for a study of shared clonotypes between healthy human individuals. At the level of the study: In total, the donors were a couple of women and a few men aged 18 to 49. Used for every donor were three CD4 naive, three CD4 memory, two CD8 naive and one CD8 memory plate. Study results and limitations: Roughly 5.3% of naive CD4 clonotypes were common to four donors.

Concerning this clone: Its antigen is undetermined.

Using immunoSEQ multiplex PCR, the repertoire was profiled, and TCRdb retains in-frame clones only, with some absent. The profile shows around 1,100,000 clones, around three quarters of them singletons. A CD45RA-negative memory subset and a CD45RA+ naive subset were separated from the CD4+ cells. Germline V gives CDR1 SQVTM, CDR2 ANQGSEA. The CDR3 is 13 residues long. The V segment lost 6 bases and the J segment 1 base; nucleotides outside the gene matches: 4. V usage is TRBV29-1 and J usage is TRBJ1-2, with 8 bases that match TRBD1. Sequencing was done on a sample of memory CD4+ T cells from PBMCs. Documented subset: CD45RA-negative fraction. The TCR sequence derives from a man between 18 and 35 years old in good health. Some clones in this sample may be carry-over from other donors' samples. CDR3 nucleotide sequence: TGCAGCGTCGGACAGGGAGATAACTATGGCTACACCTTC. This sequence encodes CSVGQGDNYGYTF. Drawing the rest from reference TRBV29-1 and TRBJ1-2, the complete variable domain is SAVISQKPSRDICQRGTSLTIQCQVDSQVTMMFWYRQQPGQSLTLIATANQGSEATYESGFVIDKFPISRPNLTFSTLTVSNMSPEDSSIYLCSVGQGDNYGYTFGSGTRLTVV.